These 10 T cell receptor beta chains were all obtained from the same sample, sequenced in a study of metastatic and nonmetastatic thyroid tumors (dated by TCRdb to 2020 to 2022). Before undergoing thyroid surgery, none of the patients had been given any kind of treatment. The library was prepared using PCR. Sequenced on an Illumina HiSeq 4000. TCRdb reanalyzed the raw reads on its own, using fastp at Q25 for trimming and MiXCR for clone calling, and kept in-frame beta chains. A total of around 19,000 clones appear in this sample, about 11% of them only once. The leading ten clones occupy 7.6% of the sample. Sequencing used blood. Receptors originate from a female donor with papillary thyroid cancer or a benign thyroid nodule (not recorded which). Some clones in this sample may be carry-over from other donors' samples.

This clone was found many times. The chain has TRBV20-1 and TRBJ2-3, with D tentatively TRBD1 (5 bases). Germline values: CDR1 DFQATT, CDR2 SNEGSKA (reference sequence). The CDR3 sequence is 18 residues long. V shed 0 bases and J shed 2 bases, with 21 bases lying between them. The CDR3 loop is CSARDHLGEQASTDTQYF. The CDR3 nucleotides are TGCAGTGCTAGAGATCATCTTGGAGAACAGGCGTCCACAGATACGCAGTATTTT.

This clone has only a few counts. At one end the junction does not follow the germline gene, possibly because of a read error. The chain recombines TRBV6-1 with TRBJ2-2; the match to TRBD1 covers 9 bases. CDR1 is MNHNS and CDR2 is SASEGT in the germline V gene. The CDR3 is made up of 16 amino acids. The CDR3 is CASSEAPGQGTVELFF. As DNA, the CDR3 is TGTGCCAGCAGTGAAGCGCCTGGACAGGGGACCGTGGAGCTGTTTTTT.

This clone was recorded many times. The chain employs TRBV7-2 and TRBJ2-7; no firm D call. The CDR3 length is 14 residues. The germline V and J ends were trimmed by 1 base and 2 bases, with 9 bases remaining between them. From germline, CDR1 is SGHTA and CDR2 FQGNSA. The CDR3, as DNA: TGTGCCAGCAGCTTAGGGGGATCAGCCTACGAGCAGTACTTC. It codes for CASSLGGSAYEQYF.

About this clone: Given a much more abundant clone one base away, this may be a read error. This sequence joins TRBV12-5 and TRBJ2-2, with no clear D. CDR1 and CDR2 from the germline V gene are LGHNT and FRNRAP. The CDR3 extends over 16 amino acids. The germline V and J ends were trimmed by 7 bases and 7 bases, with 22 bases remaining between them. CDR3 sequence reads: CASALALRPPGGELFF. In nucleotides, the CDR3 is TGTGCTAGTGCTTTAGCCCTCAGACCCCCAGGCGGGGAGCTGTTTTTT. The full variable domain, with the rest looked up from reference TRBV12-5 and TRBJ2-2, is DARVTQTPRHKVTEMGQEVTMRCQPILGHNTVFWYRQTMMQGLELLAYFRNRAPLDDSGMPKDRFSAEMPDATLATLKIQPSEPRDSAVYFCASALALRPPGGELFFGEGSRLTVL.

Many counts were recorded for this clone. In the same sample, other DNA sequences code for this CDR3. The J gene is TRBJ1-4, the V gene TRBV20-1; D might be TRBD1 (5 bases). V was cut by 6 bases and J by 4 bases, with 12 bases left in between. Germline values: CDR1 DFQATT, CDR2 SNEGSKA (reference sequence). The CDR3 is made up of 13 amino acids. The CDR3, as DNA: TGCAGTGCAACCGGGACGGGTAATGAAAAACTGTTTTTT. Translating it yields CSATGTGNEKLFF.

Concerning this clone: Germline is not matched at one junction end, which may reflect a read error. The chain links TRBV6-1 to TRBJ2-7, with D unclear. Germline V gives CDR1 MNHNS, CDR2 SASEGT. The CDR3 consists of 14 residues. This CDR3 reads CASSELSGSYDQYF. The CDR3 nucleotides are TGTGCCAGCAGTGAATTGAGTGGCTCCTACGATCAGTACTTC.

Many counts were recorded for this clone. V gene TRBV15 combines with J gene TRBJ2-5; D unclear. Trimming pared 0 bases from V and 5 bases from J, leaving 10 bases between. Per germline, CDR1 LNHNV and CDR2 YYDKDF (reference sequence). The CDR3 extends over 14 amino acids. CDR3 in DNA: TGTGCCACCAGCAGAGATCGGGTGGTGGAGACCCAGTACTTC. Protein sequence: CATSRDRVVETQYF.

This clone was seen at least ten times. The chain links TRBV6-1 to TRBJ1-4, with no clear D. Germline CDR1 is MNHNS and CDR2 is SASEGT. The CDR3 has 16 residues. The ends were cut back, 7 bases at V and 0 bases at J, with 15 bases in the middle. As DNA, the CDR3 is TGTGCCAGCATCCGGGTGGAAACGGCAACTAATGAAAAACTGTTTTTT. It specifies CASIRVETATNEKLFF.

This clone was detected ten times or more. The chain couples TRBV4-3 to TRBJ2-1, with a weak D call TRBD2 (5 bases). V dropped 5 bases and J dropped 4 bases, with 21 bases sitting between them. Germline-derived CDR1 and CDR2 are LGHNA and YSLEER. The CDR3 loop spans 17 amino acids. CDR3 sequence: CASSLGKAGWDYNEQFF. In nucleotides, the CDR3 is TGCGCCAGCAGCTTAGGGAAGGCGGGCTGGGATTACAATGAGCAGTTCTTC.

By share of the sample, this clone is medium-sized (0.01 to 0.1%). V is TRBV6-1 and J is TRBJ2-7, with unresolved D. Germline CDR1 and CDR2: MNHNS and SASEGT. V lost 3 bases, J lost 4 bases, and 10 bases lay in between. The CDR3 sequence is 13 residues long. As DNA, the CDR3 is TGTGCCAGCAGTGAGGATCGGCTTTACGAGCAGTACTTC. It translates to CASSEDRLYEQYF.